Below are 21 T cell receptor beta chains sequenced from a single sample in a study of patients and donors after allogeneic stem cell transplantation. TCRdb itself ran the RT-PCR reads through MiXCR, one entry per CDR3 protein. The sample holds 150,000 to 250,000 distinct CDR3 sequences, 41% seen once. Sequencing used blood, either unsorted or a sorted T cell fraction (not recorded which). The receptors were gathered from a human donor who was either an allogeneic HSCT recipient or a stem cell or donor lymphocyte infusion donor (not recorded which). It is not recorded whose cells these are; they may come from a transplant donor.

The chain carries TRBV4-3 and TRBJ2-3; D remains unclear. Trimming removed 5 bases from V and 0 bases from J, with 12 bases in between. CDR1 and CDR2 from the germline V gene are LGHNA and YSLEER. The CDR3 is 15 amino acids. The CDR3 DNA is TGCGCCAGCAGCGATGACTCCTATAGCACAGATACGCAGTATTTT. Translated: CASSDDSYSTDTQYF.

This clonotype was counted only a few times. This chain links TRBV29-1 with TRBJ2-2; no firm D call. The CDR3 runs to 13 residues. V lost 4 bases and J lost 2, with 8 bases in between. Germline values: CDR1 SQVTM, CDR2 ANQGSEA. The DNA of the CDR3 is TGCAGCGTTGTTATACGCAACACCGGGGAGCTGTTTTTT. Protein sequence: CSVVIRNTGELFF.

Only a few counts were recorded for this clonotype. Here the CDR3 reads CASSLDGSSEPQHF. The CDR3 coding sequence is TGTGCCAGCAGCTTAGACGGTTCGAGTGAGCCCCAGCATTTT. The chain is built from TRBV7-9 and TRBJ1-5; D unresolved. Trimming shortened V by 1 base and J by 8 bases, and 12 bases separated the two germline ends. The germline gives CDR1 SEHNR, CDR2 FQNEAQ (reference sequence). This CDR3 region has 14 residues.

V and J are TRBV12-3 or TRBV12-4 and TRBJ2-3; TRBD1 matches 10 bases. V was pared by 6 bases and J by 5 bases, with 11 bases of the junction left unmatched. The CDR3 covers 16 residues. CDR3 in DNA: TGTGCCAGCAGCCCTACCGGGACAGGGGATATAGATACGCAGTATTTT. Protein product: CASSPTGTGDIDTQYF.

The CDR3 region is CASRGTSGRSADTQYF. The CDR3 DNA is TGTGCCAGCAGAGGGACTAGCGGGAGAAGTGCAGATACGCAGTATTTT. This sequence joins TRBV7-9 and TRBJ2-3; 14 bases match TRBD2. Trimming at V came to 6 bases and at J to 4 bases, leaving 6 bases not matched to a gene. The CDR3 has 16 residues. Germline-derived CDR1 and CDR2 are SEHNR and FQNEAQ (reference sequence). Drawing the rest from reference TRBV7-9 and TRBJ2-3, the complete variable domain is DTGVSQNPRHKITKRGQNVTFRCDPISEHNRLYWYRQTLGQGPEFLTYFQNEAQLEKSRLLSDRFSAERPKGSFSTLEIQRTEQGDSAMYLCASRGTSGRSADTQYFGPGTRLTVL.

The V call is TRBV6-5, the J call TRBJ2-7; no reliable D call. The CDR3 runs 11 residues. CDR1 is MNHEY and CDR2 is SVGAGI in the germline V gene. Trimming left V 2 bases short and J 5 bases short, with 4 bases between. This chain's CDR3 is CASSYVHEQYF. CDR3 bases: TGTGCCAGCAGTTACGTCCACGAGCAGTACTTC.

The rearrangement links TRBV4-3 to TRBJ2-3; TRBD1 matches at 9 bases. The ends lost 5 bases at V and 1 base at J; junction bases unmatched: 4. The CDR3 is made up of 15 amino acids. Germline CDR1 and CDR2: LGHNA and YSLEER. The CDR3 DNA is TGCGCCAGCAGCTCGCGGACAGGGGGCACAGATACGCAGTATTTT. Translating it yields CASSSRTGGTDTQYF.

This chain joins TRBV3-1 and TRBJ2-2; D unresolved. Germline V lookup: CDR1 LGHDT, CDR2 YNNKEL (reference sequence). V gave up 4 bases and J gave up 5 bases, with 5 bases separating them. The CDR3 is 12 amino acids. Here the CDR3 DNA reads TGTGCCAGCAGCCGGAGAACCGGGGAGCTGTTTTTT. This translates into CASSRRTGELFF.

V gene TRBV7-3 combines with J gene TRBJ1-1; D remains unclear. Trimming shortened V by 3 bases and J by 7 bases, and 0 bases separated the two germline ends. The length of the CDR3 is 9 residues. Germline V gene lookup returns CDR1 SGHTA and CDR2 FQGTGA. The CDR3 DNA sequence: TGTGCCAGCAGCTTTGAAGCTTTCTTT. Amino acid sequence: CASSFEAFF.

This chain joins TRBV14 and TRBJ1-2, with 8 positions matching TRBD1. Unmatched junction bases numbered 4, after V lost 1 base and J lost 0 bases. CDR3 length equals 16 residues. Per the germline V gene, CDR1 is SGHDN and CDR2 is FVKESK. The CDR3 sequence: CASSQGQGTSNYGYTF. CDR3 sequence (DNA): TGTGCCAGCAGCCAAGGACAGGGGACCTCTAACTATGGCTACACCTTC.

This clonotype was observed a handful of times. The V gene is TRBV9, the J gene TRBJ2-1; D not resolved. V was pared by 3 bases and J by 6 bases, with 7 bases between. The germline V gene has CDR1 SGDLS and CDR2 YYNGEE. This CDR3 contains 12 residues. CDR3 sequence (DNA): TGTGCCAGCAGCGGTCCCTCCAATGAGCAGTTCTTC. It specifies CASSGPSNEQFF.

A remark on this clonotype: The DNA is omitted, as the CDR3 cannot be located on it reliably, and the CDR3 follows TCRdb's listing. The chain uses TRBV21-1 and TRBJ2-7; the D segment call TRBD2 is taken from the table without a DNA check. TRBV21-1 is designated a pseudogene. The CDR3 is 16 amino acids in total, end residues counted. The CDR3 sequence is CASSKVASGATYEQYF.

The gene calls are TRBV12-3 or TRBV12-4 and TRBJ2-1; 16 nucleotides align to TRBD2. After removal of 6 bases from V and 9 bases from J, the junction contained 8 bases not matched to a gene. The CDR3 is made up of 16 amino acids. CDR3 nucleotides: TGTGCCAGCAGACCGGGACTAGCGGGAGGGGGCACTGAGCAGTTCTTC. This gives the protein CASRPGLAGGGTEQFF.

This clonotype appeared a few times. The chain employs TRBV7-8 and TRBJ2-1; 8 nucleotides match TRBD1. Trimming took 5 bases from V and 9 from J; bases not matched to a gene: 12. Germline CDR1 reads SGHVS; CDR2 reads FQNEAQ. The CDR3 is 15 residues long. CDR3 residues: CASSLGQGFFGEQFF. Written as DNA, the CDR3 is TGTGCCAGCAGCCTCGGACAGGGTTTTTTTGGTGAGCAGTTCTTC. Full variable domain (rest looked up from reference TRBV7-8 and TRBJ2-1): GAGVSQSPRYKVAKRGQDVALRCDPISGHVSLFWYQQALGQGPEFLTYFQNEAQLDKSGLPSDRFFAERPEGSVSTLKIQRTQQEDSAVYLCASSLGQGFFGEQFFGPGTRLTVL.

This CDR3 is CASSQGGGVGGELFF. CDR3 in DNA: TGCGCCAGCAGCCAAGGGGGAGGGGTCGGCGGGGAGCTGTTTTTT. The rearrangement links TRBV4-3 to TRBJ2-2; the match to TRBD2 covers 7 bases. After removal of 1 base from V and 7 bases from J, the junction contained 6 bases not matched to a gene. The CDR3 is 15 amino acids. Looked up from germline, CDR1 is LGHNA and CDR2 is YSLEER.

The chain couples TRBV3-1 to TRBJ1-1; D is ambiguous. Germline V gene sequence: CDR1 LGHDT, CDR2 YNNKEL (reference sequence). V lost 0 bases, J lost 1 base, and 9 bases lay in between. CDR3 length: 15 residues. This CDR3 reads CASSQESGTNTEAFF. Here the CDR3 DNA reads TGTGCCAGCAGCCAAGAGTCGGGAACGAACACTGAAGCTTTCTTT.

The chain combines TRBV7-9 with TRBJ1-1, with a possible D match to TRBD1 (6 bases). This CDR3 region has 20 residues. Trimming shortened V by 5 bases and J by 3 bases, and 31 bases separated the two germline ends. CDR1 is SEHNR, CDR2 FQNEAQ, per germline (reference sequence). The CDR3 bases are TGTGCCAGCAGCCCTCGGGGCCGGGGGGCGCTTCCCCCCGAGGACACTGAAGCTTTCTTT. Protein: CASSPRGRGALPPEDTEAFF.

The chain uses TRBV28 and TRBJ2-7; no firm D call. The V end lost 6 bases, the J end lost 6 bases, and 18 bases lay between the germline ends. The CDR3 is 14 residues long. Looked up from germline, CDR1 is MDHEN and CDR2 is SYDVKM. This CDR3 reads CASRIELGPFEQYF. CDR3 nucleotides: TGTGCCAGCAGGATAGAATTAGGCCCGTTCGAGCAGTACTTC.

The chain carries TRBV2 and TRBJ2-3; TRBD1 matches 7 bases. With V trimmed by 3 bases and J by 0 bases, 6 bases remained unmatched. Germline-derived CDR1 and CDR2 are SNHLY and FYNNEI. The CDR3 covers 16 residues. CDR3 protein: CASSDPRQGSTDTQYF. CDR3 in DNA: TGTGCCAGCAGTGACCCCCGACAGGGTAGCACAGATACGCAGTATTTT. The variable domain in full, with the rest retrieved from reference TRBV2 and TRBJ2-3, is EPEVTQTPSHQVTQMGQEVILRCVPISNHLYFYWYRQILGQKVEFLVSFYNNEISEKSEIFDDQFSVERPDGSNFTLKIRSTKLEDSAMYFCASSDPRQGSTDTQYFGPGTRLTVL.

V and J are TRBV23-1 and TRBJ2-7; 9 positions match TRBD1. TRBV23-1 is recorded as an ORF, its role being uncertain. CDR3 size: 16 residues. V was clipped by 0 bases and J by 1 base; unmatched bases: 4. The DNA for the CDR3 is TGCGCCAGCAGTCAATCGAGGGACAGGGAATCCTACGAGCAGTACTTC. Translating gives CASSQSRDRESYEQYF.

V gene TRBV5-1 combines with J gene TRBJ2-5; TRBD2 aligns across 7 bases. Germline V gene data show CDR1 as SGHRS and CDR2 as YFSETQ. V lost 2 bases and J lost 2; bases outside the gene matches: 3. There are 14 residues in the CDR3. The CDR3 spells CASSFRGVQETQYF. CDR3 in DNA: TGCGCCAGCAGCTTTCGGGGGGTTCAAGAGACCCAGTACTTC.